A single sample gave rise to the 11 T cell receptor beta chains below, sequenced in a study of T cell responses to AZD1222 COVID-19 vaccine. Measured with immunoSEQ multiplex PCR; TCRdb has only the in-frame clones, and not every one. The sample includes 80,000 to 95,000 clones, roughly 89% seen only once; the top ten take about 2.8%. Specimen: peripheral blood, collected on day 0 of MenACWY control vaccination. The receptors derive from an adult in good health.

The chain carries TRBV6-5 and TRBJ1-6; D is perhaps TRBD1 (5 bases). The CDR3 is made up of 15 amino acids. Germline V CDR1 and CDR2: MNHEY, SVGAGI. Deletions cut 6 bases from V and 5 bases from J, with 14 bases between. The CDR3 bases are TGTGCCAGCAGGGGCAGAGACAGTGATAATTCACCCCTCCACTTT. Its protein product is CASRGRDSDNSPLHF.

J is TRBJ2-3 and V is TRBV7-2, with TRBD2 identical over 11 bases. CDR1 SGHTA and CDR2 FQGNSA come from the germline V gene. CDR3 length: 17 residues. V was clipped by 5 bases and J by 0 bases; unmatched bases: 7. CDR3 DNA: TGTGCCAGCAGCCTTAGCGGGGGGGCCAGTAGCACAGATACGCAGTATTTT. This encodes CASSLSGGASSTDTQYF.

The chain couples TRBV12-5 to TRBJ1-2; TRBD1 matches at 7 bases. J was trimmed by 6 bases and V by 5 bases; bases with no gene match: 9. CDR3 length: 14 amino acids. Germline V gives CDR1 LGHNT, CDR2 FRNRAP. This CDR3 is CASGRTTGLHGYTF. CDR3 DNA: TGTGCTAGTGGTAGAACGACAGGGCTCCATGGCTACACCTTC.

This chain joins TRBV10-3 and TRBJ1-4, with D unclear. The germline CDR1 and CDR2 sequences are ENHRY and SYGVKD. This CDR3 has 14 residues. Trimming took 3 bases from V and 8 from J, leaving 13 bases between them. CDR3 in amino acids: CAISDSAGQEKLFF. As DNA, the CDR3 is TGTGCCATCAGTGACTCGGCAGGCCAGGAAAAACTGTTTTTT.

The rearrangement uses TRBV7-2 and TRBJ2-5, with a weak D call TRBD1 (5 bases). Germline CDR1 reads SGHTA; CDR2 reads FQGNSA. The CDR3 is 11 residues long. The V gene lost 6 bases and the J gene lost 5 bases, with 7 bases spanning the gap. Written as DNA, the CDR3 is TGTGCCAGCAGGGCAGGGGAGACCCAGTACTTC. It codes for CASRAGETQYF.

The rearrangement links TRBV30 to TRBJ2-1, with D maybe TRBD2 (6 bases). The germline CDR1 and CDR2 sequences are GTSNPN and SVGIG (reference sequence). The V gene lost 0 bases and the J gene lost 5 bases, with 17 bases spanning the gap. This CDR3 is built from 16 residues. This CDR3 reads CAWSVRGSGSHNEQFF. The CDR3 DNA reads as TGTGCCTGGAGTGTACGGGGTAGCGGCAGTCACAATGAGCAGTTCTTC.

The V gene is TRBV7-6, the J gene TRBJ1-1, with TRBD1 matching over 7 bases. The trim removed 0 bases at V and 4 bases at J, leaving 8 bases unmatched. The CDR3 covers 16 residues. Per the germline V gene, CDR1 is SGHVS and CDR2 is FNYEAQ. The CDR3 DNA reads TGTGCCAGCAGCTTAGCACAGGGGAGAGAGAGCACTGAAGCTTTCTTT. It is translated as CASSLAQGRESTEAFF.

The chain links TRBV12-3 or TRBV12-4 to TRBJ2-1; D not resolved. V lost 8 bases to trimming and J lost 12 bases, with 11 bases between them. The CDR3 is 10 residues long. The CDR3 protein is CASALIGQFF. Written as DNA, the CDR3 is TGTGCCAGCGCCCTTATAGGGCAGTTCTTC.

This chain joins TRBV6-5 and TRBJ2-7; D could derive from TRBD1 or TRBD2 (5 bases each). Trimming removed 0 bases at V and 3 bases at J, with 12 bases between. The CDR3 totals 15 residues. Germline values: CDR1 MNHEY, CDR2 SVGAGI. CDR3 DNA: TGTGCCAGCAGTTACTCGTGGGGGTCCGGCTACGAGCAGTACTTC. Protein product: CASSYSWGSGYEQYF.

This clone was seen only once. The chain employs TRBV6-7 and TRBJ2-3; 10 nucleotides align to TRBD1. TRBV6-7 is identified as an open reading frame with a role that is uncertain. This CDR3 comprises 14 residues. V trimming: 10 bases; J trimming: 4 bases; junction bases outside the gene matches: 8. CDR3 in amino acids: CAKGDRGKADTQYF. CDR3 coding DNA: TGTGCCAAGGGGGACAGGGGAAAGGCAGATACGCAGTATTTT.

The V gene is TRBV6-6, the J gene TRBJ2-7, with TRBD1 identical over 7 bases. The CDR3 sequence is 16 residues long. Germline V gene data show CDR1 as MNHNY and CDR2 as SVGAGI (reference sequence). V lost 0 bases, J lost 2 bases, and 7 bases stayed unmatched. The CDR3 DNA reads TGTGCCAGCAGTTACTCGAGGGCCAGGGGGACCTACGAGCAGTACTTC. Translation gives CASSYSRARGTYEQYF.